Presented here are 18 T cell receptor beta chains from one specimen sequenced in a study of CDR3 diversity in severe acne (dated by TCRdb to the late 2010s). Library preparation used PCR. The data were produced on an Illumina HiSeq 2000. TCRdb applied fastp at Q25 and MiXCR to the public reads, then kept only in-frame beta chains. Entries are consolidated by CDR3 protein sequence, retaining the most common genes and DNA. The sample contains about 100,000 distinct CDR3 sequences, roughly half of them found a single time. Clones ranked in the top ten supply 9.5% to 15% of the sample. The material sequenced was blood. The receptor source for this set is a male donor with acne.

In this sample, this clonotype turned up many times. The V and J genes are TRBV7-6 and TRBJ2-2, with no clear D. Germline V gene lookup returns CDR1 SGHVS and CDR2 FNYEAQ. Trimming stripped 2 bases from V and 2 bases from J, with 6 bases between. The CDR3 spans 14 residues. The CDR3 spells CASSLPFNTGELFF. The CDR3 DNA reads TGTGCCAGCAGCTTACCCTTTAACACCGGGGAGCTGTTTTTT.

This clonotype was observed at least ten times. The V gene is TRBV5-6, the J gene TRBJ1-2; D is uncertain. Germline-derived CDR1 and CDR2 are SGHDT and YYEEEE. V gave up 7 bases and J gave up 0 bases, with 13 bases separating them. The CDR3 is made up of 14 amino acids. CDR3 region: CASSGLITNYGYTF. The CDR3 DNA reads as TGTGCCAGCTCCGGACTGATTACTAACTATGGCTACACCTTC.

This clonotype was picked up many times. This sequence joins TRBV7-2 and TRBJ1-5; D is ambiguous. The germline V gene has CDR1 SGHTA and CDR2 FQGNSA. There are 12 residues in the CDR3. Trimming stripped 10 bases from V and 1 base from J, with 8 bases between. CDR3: CATARSNQPQHF. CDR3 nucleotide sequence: TGTGCCACCGCGCGGAGCAATCAGCCCCAGCATTTT.

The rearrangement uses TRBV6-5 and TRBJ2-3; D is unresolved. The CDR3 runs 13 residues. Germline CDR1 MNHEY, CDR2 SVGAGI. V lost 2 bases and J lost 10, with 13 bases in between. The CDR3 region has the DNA TGTGCCAGCAGTTACAGAGGCGCCATCTCGCAGTATTTT. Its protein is CASSYRGAISQYF.

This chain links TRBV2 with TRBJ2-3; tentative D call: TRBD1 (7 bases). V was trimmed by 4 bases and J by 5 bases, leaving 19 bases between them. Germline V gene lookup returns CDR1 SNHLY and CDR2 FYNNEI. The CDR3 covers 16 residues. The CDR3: CASSVEGEAGGDTQYF. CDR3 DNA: TGTGCCAGCAGTGTCGAGGGGGAGGCAGGGGGAGATACGCAGTATTTT.

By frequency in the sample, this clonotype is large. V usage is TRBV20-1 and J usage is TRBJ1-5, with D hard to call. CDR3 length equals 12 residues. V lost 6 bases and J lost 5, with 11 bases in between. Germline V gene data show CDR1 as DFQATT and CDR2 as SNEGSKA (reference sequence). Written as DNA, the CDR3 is TGCAGTGCAGACATGGGAGATCAGCCCCAGCATTTT. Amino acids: CSADMGDQPQHF.

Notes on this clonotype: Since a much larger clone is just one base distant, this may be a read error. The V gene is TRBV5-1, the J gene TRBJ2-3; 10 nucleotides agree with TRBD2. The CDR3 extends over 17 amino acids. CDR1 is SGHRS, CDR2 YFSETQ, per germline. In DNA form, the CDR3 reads TGCGCCAGCAGCTTGGCCTTAGCGGGAGGCTCCACAGGTACGCAGTATTTT. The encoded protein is CASSLALAGGSTGTQYF.

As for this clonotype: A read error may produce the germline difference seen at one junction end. CDR3 loop: CAASDSPGLAYNEQFF. The CDR3 nucleotides read TGTGCCGCCAGCGATTCTCCGGGACTAGCCTACAATGAGCAGTTCTTC. This chain joins TRBV24-1 and TRBJ2-1; 8 positions match TRBD2. The CDR3 contains 16 residues. Germline CDR1 reads KGHDR; CDR2 reads SFDVKD.

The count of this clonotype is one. The CDR3: CASSESMGSGTREQFF. The CDR3 region has the DNA TGCGCCAGCAGTGAGTCTATGGGTAGCGGGACTAGGGAGCAGTTCTTC. The chain couples TRBV10-1 to TRBJ2-1; 8 nucleotides line up with TRBD2. Losses at the gene ends were 0 bases for V and 10 bases for J; bases not matched to a gene: 11. The CDR3 runs to 16 residues. Germline V gene data show CDR1 as WNHNN and CDR2 as SYGVQD (reference sequence).

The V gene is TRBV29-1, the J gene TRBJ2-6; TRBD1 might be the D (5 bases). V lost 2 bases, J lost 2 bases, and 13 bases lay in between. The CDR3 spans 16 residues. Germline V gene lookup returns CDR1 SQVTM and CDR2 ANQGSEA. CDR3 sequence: CSVELTGATGANVLTF. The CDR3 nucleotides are TGCAGCGTTGAACTTACAGGTGCCACTGGGGCCAACGTCCTGACTTTC.

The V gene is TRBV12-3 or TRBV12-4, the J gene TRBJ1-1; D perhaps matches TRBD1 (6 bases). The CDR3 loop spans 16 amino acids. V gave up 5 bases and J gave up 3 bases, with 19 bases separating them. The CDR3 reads CASSPHLGGLDTEAFF. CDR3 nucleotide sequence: TGTGCCAGCAGTCCTCATCTCGGGGGGCTAGACACTGAAGCTTTCTTT.

The CDR3 nucleotides read TGTGCCAGCAAGAGACAGGGGACGAACACCGGGGAGCTGTTTTTT. Its protein is CASKRQGTNTGELFF. The rearrangement uses TRBV6-1 and TRBJ2-2; TRBD1 matches 8 bases. The V and J ends lost 7 bases and 0 bases, in that order; junction bases with no gene match: 4. The CDR3 has 15 amino acids. Looked up from germline, CDR1 is MNHNS and CDR2 is SASEGT.

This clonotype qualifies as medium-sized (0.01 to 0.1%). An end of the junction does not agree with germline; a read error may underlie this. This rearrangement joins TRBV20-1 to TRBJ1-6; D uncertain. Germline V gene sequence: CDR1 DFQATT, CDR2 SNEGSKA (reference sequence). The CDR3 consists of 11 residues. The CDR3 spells CSASRGDSFYF. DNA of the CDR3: TGCAGTGCTAGTCGTGGGGATAGTTTTTACTTT.

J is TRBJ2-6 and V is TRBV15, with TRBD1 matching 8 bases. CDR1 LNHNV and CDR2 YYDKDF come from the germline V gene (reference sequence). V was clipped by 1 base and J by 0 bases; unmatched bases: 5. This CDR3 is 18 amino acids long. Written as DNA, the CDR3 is TGTGCCACCAGCAGAGGGACAGGGTCTTACTCTGGGGCCAACGTCCTGACTTTC. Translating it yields CATSRGTGSYSGANVLTF.

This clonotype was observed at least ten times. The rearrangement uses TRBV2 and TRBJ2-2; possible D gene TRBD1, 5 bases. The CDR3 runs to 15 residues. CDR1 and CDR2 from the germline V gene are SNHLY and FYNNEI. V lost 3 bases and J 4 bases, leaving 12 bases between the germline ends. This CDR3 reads CASSDFFQGTGELFF. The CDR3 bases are TGTGCCAGCAGTGATTTTTTCCAGGGCACCGGGGAGCTGTTTTTT.

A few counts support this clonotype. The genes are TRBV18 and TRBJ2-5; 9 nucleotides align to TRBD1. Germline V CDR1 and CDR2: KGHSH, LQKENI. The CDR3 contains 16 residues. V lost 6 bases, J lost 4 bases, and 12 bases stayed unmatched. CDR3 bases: TGTGCCAGCTCTTCCCTACAGGGGGCGTTGGGAGAGACCCAGTACTTC. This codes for CASSSLQGALGETQYF.

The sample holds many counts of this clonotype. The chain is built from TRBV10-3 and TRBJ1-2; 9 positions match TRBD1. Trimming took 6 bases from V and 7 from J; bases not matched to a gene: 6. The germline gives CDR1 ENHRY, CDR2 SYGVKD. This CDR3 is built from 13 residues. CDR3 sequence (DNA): TGTGCCATCAGGGGGACAGGGACGGGTGGCTACACCTTC. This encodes CAIRGTGTGGYTF.

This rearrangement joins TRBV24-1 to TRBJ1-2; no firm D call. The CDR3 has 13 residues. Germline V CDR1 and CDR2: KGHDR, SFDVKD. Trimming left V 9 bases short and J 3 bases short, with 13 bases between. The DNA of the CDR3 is TGTGCCACCCATATGACGGAAGACTATGGCTACACCTTC. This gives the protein CATHMTEDYGYTF.